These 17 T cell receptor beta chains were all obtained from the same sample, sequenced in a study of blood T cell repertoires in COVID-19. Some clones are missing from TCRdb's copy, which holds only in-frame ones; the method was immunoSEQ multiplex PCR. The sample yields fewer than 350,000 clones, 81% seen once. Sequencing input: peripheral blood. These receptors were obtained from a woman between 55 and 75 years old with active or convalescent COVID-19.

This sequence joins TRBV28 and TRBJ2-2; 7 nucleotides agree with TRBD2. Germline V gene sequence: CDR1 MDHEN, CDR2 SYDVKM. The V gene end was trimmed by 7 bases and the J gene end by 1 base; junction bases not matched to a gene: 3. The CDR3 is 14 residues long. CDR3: CASTRTRNTGELFF. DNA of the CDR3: TGTGCCAGCACGAGGACTAGGAACACCGGGGAGCTGTTTTTT.

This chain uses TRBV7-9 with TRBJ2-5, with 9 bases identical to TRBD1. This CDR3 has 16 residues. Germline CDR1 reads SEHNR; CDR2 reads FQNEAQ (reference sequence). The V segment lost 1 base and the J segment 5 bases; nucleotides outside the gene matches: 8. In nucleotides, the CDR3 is TGTGCCAGCAGCTTAGTCGGGACAGGGCTTCGGGAGACCCAGTACTTC. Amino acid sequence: CASSLVGTGLRETQYF.

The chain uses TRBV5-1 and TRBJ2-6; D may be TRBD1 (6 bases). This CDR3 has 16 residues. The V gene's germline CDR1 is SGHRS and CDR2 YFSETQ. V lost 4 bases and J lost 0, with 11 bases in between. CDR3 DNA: TGCGCCAGCAGCCCGGGACACTACTCTGGGGCCAACGTCCTGACTTTC. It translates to CASSPGHYSGANVLTF. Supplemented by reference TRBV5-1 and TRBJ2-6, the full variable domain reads KAGVTQTPRYLIKTRGQQVTLSCSPISGHRSVSWYQQTPGQGLQFLFEYFSETQRNKGNFPGRFSGRQFSNSRSEMNVSTLELGDSALYLCASSPGHYSGANVLTFGAGSRLTVL.

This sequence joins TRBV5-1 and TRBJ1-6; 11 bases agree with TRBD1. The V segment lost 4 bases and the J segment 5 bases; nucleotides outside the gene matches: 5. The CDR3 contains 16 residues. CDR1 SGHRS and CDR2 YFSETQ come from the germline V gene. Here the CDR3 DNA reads TGCGCCAGCAGCCTTGGGACAGGGGGAAATAATTCACCCCTCCACTTT. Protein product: CASSLGTGGNNSPLHF.

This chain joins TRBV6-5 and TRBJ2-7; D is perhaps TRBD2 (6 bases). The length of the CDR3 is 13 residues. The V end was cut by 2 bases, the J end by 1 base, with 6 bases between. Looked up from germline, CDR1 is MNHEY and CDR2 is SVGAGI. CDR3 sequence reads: CASSYAGSYEQYF. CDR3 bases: TGTGCCAGCAGTTACGCGGGGTCCTACGAGCAGTACTTC.

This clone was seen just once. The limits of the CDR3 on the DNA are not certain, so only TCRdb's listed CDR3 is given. CDR3 sequence: CASSPWSGGRFDRVARGAVF. V gene TRBV7-3 combines with J gene TRBJ2-2; TRBD1 was called by the table and not checked on the DNA. The CDR3 numbers 20 amino acids, ends counted. Germline-derived CDR1 and CDR2 are SGHTA and FQGTGA.

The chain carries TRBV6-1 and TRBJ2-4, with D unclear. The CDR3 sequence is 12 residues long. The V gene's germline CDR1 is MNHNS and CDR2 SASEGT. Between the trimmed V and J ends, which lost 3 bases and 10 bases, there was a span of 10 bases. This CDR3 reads CASSDRLAIQYF. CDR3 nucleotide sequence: TGTGCCAGCAGTGACCGACTCGCGATTCAGTACTTC.

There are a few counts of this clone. CDR3 sequence: CASSTLTGGEYEQYF. The CDR3 nucleotides are TGCGCCAGCAGCACGCTGACAGGGGGCGAATACGAGCAGTACTTC. The V call is TRBV5-1, the J call TRBJ2-7, with 10 bases aligning to TRBD1. The germline gives CDR1 SGHRS, CDR2 YFSETQ. The CDR3 is 15 amino acids. Unmatched junction bases numbered 8, after V lost 4 bases and J lost 4 bases.

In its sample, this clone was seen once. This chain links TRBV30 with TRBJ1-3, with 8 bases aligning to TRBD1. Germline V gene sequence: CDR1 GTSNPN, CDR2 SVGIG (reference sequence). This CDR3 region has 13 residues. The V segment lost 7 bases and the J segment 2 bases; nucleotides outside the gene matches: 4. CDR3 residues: CALAGGPGNTIYF. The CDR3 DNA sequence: TGTGCCTTGGCAGGGGGCCCTGGAAACACCATATATTTT.

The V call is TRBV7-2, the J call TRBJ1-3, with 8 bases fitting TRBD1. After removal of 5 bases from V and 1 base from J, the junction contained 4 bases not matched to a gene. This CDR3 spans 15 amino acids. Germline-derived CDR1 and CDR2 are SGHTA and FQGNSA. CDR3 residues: CASSPGGTSGNTIYF. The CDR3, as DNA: TGTGCCAGCAGCCCAGGGGGCACTTCTGGAAACACCATATATTTT.

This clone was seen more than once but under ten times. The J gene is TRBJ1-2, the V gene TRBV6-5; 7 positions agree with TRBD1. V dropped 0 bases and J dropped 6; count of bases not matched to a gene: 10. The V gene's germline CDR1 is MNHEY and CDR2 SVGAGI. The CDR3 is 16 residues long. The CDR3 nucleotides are TGTGCCAGCAGTTACTCGTCAATGACAGGGTATAATGGCTACACCTTC. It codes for CASSYSSMTGYNGYTF.

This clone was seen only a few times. CDR3 DNA sequence: TGTGCCAGCACGCCCCTCTCGAACACTGAAGCTTTCTTT. Its protein is CASTPLSNTEAFF. This rearrangement joins TRBV7-9 to TRBJ1-1; D remains ambiguous. The ends were cut back, 7 bases at V and 1 base at J, with 10 bases in the middle. The V gene's germline CDR1 is SEHNR and CDR2 FQNEAQ (reference sequence). There are 13 residues in the CDR3.

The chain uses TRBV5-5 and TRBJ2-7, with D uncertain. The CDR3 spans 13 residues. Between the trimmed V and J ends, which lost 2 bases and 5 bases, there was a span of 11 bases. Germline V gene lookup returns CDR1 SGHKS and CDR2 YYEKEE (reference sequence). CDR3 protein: CASSLLTADEQYF. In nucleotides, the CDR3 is TGTGCCAGCAGCTTATTAACTGCTGACGAGCAGTACTTC.

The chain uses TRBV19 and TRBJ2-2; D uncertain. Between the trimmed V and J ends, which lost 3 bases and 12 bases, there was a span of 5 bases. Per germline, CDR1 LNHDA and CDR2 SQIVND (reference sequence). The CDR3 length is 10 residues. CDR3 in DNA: TGTGCCAGTAGTATGGGCAAGCTGTTTTTT. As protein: CASSMGKLFF.

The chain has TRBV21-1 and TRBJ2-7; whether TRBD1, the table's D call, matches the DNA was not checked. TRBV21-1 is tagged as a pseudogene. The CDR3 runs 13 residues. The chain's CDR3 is CASSGTGVYEQYF. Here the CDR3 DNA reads TGTGCCAGCAGCGGGACAGGGGTCTACGAGCAGTACTTC.

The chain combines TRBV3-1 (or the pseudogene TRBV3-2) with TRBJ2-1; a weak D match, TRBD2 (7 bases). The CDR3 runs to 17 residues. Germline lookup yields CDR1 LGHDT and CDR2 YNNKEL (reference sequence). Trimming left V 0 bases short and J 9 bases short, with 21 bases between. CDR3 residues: CASSQEGVGGPLVEQFF. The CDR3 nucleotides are TGTGCCAGCAGCCAAGAGGGTGTGGGGGGGCCTCTGGTTGAGCAGTTCTTC.

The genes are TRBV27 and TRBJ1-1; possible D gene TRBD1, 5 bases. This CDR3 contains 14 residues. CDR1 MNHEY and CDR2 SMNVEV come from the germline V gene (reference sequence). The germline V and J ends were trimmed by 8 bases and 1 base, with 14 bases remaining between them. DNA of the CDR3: TGTGCCAGCTCCGGGGGGTACTCGAACACTGAAGCTTTCTTT. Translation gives CASSGGYSNTEAFF.